The source of this T cell receptor (beta chain) is a study of post-analysis software for immune sequencing data. On the study more broadly: The patients showed relapsing-remitting, secondary progressive and progressive-relapsing multiple sclerosis courses. Broader study findings: Patients with multiple sclerosis recorded significantly lower normalized Chao1 diversity than controls, the study found. Samples made in the same batch grouped tightly together by F measure. In patients, TRBV5-6, TRBV5-1 and TRBV20-1 belonged to 4 or 5 TRBV segments found more frequently than in controls.

As regards this clonotype: Its target is unknown. Likely a read error: the CDR3 ends without its conserved phenylalanine or tryptophan.

TCR beta cDNA libraries had unique molecular identifiers. TCRdb passed the PCR reads through MiXCR, listing each CDR3 protein once. This table has over 700,000 distinct CDR3 sequences, less than 35% appearing once. The CDR3 length is 11 residues. From germline, CDR1 is MNHEY and CDR2 SVGAGI. The TCR originated in a girl aged 10-17 years with multiple sclerosis. V is TRBV6-5 and J is TRBJ2-7, with D possibly TRBD2 on 5 matching bases. The J call may be incorrect, as the DNA end agrees better with TRBJ2-5. Sequencing input: blood. CDR3 in DNA: TGTGCCAGCAAGCGGATGAAGACCCAGTACTGC. Its translation: CASKRMKTQYC.